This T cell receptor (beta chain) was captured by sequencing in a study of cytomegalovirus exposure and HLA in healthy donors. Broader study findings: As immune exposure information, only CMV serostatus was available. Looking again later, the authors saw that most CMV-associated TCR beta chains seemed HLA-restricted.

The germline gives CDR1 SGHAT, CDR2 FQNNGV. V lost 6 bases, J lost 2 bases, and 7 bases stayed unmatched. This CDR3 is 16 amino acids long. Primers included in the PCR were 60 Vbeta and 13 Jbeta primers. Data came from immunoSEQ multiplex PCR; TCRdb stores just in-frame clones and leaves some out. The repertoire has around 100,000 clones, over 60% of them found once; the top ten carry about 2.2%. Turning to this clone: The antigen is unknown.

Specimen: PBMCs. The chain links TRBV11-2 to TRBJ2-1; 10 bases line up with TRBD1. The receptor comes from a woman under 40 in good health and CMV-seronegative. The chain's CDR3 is CASRVPGTGAYNEQFF. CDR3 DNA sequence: TGTGCCAGCAGGGTACCCGGGACAGGGGCCTACAATGAGCAGTTCTTC. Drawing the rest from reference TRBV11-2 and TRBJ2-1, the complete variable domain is EAGVAQSPRYKIIEKRQSVAFWCNPISGHATLYWYQQILGQGPKLLIQFQNNGVVDDSQLPKDRFSAERLKGVDSTLKIQPAKLEDSAVYLCASRVPGTGAYNEQFFGPGTRLTVL.